The clone carrying this TCR beta chain was recorded only once. The antigen remains unidentified. V was pared by 7 bases and J by 8 bases, with 14 bases of the junction left unmatched. The germline V gene has CDR1 MNHEY and CDR2 SMNVEV (reference sequence). The CDR3 is made up of 15 amino acids. These data originate in a study of blood T cells in healthy people across ages. The second PCR ran about 6 to 11 cycles with a sample-barcoded 5' primer and J-beta primers. Every cDNA molecule carried a tag from a template-switch adaptor bearing 12 random nucleotides. TCRdb reprocessed the 5' RACE reads via MiXCR and lists one record per CDR3 protein. The data show hundreds of thousands of distinct CDR3 sequences, under 80% seen once. Study results and limitations: Leaving the PBMCs unsorted stopped any conclusive comparison of naive versus antigen-experienced cells. Across the age range, TCR beta diversity per million T cells fell in a roughly linear way.

The clonotype originates from a young man in good health. The rearrangement joins TRBV27 to TRBJ2-1; the match to TRBD2 covers 7 bases. The material sequenced was blood. For the CDR3, the DNA is TGTGCCAGCAACCTACTAGCGTCTTTGGGCGATGAGCAGTTCTTC. It yields the protein CASNLLASLGDEQFF.